This T cell receptor (beta chain) was found in a study of T cells in Graves' hyperthyroidism and ophthalmopathy. The wider study: Peripheral blood draws took place at initial diagnosis, ahead of any treatment.

This clonotype was counted between two and nine times. Its antigen is not known. TCR beta CDR3 regions were amplified from RNA. A set of HTBI primers served as the primers for a first-round RT-PCR of the TCR CDR3. Via MiXCR, TCRdb re-called the multiplex PCR reads, giving one row per CDR3 protein. The data hold around 530,000 distinct CDR3 sequences, with roughly 15% observed a single time. Trimming cost V 8 bases and J 0 bases, with 7 bases left between them. Germline CDR1 and CDR2: MDHEN and SYDVKM. The CDR3 is made up of 12 amino acids. Isolation of PBMCs was performed on 8 to 10 ml fresh peripheral blood. Findings and limits, study-wide: Separation of ophthalmopathy from stable hyperthyroidism was achieved by a 13 V-J model.

The sequenced material came from blood. The sequence derives from a woman younger than 35 with Graves' ophthalmopathy. V is TRBV28 and J is TRBJ1-2; D possibly corresponds to TRBD1 (5 bases). The CDR3 DNA sequence: TGTGCCAGCGGGGCCGCTAACTATGGCTACACCTTC. Its translation: CASGAANYGYTF.